This TCR beta chain derives from a study of early T cells in non-severe SARS-CoV-2 infection. For the study at large: The input, bulk RNA from unsorted whole blood, was sequenced, and chains were unpaired. Findings of the study overall: Matching against VDJdb likely underestimated virus-specific expansions, favoring anti-spike CD8.

V gave up 4 bases and J gave up 4 bases; unmatched junction bases: 3. This CDR3 has 14 residues. Germline CDR1 is SEHNR and CDR2 is FQNEAQ (reference sequence). For this clonotype: Its antigen is not identified.

Individual cDNA molecules were tagged with unique molecular identifiers, the study reported. MiXCR, run by TCRdb on the 5' RACE reads, gives a single entry per CDR3 protein. Of about 61,000 distinct CDR3 sequences in the sample, about 12% were seen once. This material consisted of whole blood, taken at baseline. The clonotype originates from an adult who was a healthcare worker with PCR-confirmed SARS-CoV-2 infection or an uninfected control (not recorded which). The donor label of this sample is uncertain. The V gene is TRBV7-9, the J gene TRBJ2-3; 9 nucleotides agree with TRBD2. The CDR3 nucleotides read TGTGCCAGCAGCTACGGCGGGGGGGCAGATACGCAGTATTTT. It codes for CASSYGGGADTQYF.